One T cell receptor beta chain is described in this entry. Researchers ran the PCR with 60 Vbeta and 13 Jbeta primers. TCRdb's copy holds only in-frame clones and misses some; the assay was immunoSEQ multiplex PCR. The sample has around 94,000 clones; about 80% are singletons. The data originate from a study of cytomegalovirus exposure and HLA in healthy donors. This receptor was taken from a human donor in good health. Material: PBMCs.

Written as DNA, the CDR3 is TGTGCCAGTTCCGCCGGGACTAGCGATTTCAATGAGCAGTTCTTC. Translating gives CASSAGTSDFNEQFF. The V and J genes are TRBV19 and TRBJ2-1; 10 bases are a match to TRBD2. J gave up 6 bases and V 8 bases, and 10 bases lay outside the gene matches. From germline, CDR1 is LNHDA and CDR2 SQIVND (reference sequence). The CDR3 is 15 amino acids.